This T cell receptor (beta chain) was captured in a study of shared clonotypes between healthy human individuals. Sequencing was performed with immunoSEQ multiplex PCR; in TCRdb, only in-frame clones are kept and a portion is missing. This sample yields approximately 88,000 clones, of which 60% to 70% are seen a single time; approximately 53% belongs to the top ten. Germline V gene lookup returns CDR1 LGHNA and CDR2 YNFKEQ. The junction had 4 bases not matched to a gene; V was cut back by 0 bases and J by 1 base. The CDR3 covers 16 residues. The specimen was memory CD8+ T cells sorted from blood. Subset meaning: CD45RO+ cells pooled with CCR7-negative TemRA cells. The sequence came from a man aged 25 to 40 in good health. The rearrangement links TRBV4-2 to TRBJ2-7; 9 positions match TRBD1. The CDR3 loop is CASSQEGTGFSYEQYF. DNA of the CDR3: TGTGCCAGCAGCCAAGAGGGGACAGGGTTTTCCTACGAGCAGTACTTC.